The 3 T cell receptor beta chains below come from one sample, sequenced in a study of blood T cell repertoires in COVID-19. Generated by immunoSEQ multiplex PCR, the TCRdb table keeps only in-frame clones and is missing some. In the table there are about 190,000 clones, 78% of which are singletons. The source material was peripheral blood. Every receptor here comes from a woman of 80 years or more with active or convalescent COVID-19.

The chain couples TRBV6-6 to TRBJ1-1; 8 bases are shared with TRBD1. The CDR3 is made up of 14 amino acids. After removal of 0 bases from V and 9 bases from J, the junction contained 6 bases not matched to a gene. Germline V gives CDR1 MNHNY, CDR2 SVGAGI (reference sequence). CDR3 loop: CASSYSGGQGKAFF. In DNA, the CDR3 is TGTGCCAGCAGTTACTCGGGAGGACAGGGTAAAGCTTTCTTT.

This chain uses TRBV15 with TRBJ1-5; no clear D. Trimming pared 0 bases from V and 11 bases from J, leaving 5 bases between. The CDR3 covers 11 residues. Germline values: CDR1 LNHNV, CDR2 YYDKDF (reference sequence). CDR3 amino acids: CATSRDGSQHF. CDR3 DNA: TGTGCCACCAGCAGAGACGGGTCCCAGCATTTT.

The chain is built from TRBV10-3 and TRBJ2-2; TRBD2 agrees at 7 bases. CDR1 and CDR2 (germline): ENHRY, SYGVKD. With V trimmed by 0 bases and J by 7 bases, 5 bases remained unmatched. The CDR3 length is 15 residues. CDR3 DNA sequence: TGTGCCATCAGTGAGTCGGCGGGGGAAGTCGGGGAGCTGTTTTTT. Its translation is CAISESAGEVGELFF.